This T cell receptor beta chain was observed in a study of T-cell memory formation after mild COVID-19. Across the whole study: Among the donors, TCR clusters were largely specific to each donor.

Germline V gene lookup returns CDR1 SGHRS and CDR2 YFSETQ. This CDR3 contains 16 residues. The V gene lost 3 bases and the J gene lost 3 bases, with 18 bases spanning the gap. TCR alpha and TCR beta cDNA libraries carrying sample barcodes and UMIs were produced by 5'RACE using constant-segment primers. TCRdb re-derived calls from the 5' RACE reads in MiXCR, one entry per CDR3 protein. The data hold fewer than 300,000 distinct CDR3 sequences, with around 17% observed a single time. Only a few counts were recorded for this clonotype. The antigen is unknown. Study-wide results and caveats: Among contracting clones, CD4+ were mainly CM/EM and CD8+ enriched in EMRA. Whereas later expanders leaned CD4+, clones contracting day 15 to 85 showed a balanced CD4/CD8 makeup.

The material sequenced was PBMCs or a T cell subset sorted from them (not recorded which). This chain joins TRBV5-1 and TRBJ1-1; a possible D gene is TRBD1 (6 bases). The sequence was collected from a man between 18 and 29 years old who had mild COVID-19 (a few samples of this study predate the infection). Cell type and time point are not known. Here the CDR3 DNA reads TGCGCCAGCAGCTCCGATCCACAGGGTCGGGACACTGAAGCTTTCTTT. Translated, it gives CASSSDPQGRDTEAFF.